These 25 T cell receptor beta chains were all obtained from the same sample, sequenced in a study of T cell responses to AZD1222 COVID-19 vaccine. Measured with immunoSEQ multiplex PCR; TCRdb has only the in-frame clones, and not every one. The repertoire includes 110,000 or so clones, approximately 90% of them detected once, and roughly an eighth sits in the top ten. The sequencing here drew on peripheral blood, taken on day 0 of AZD1222 vaccination. The receptors originated from an adult in good health.

The gene calls are TRBV29-1 and TRBJ1-5; D perhaps matches TRBD1 (6 bases). Deletions cut 2 bases from V and 4 bases from J, with 12 bases between. The germline gives CDR1 SQVTM, CDR2 ANQGSEA. The CDR3 is 14 amino acids. The CDR3 coding sequence is TGCAGCGTTGAAACAGGGCTAGGGAATCAGCCCCAGCATTTT. Its protein product is CSVETGLGNQPQHF. The full variable domain, rest sourced from reference TRBV29-1 and TRBJ1-5, is SAVISQKPSRDICQRGTSLTIQCQVDSQVTMMFWYRQQPGQSLTLIATANQGSEATYESGFVIDKFPISRPNLTFSTLTVSNMSPEDSSIYLCSVETGLGNQPQHFGDGTRLSIL.

The chain carries TRBV5-8 and TRBJ1-5, with TRBD1 identical over 8 bases. Germline CDR1 reads SGHTS; CDR2 reads YDEGEE. The CDR3 has 15 residues. The J segment lost 0 bases and the V segment lost 5 bases, leaving 4 bases of the junction unmatched. CDR3: CASRRQGNSNQPQHF. The CDR3 DNA sequence: TGTGCCAGCAGACGACAGGGGAATAGCAATCAGCCCCAGCATTTT.

The chain employs TRBV7-8 and TRBJ2-6; 7 nucleotides match TRBD1. Germline values: CDR1 SGHVS, CDR2 FQNEAQ. The CDR3 is 19 residues long. The V gene end was trimmed by 2 bases and the J gene end by 0 bases; junction bases not matched to a gene: 10. The CDR3 region is CASSLRGQTIPSGANVLTF. CDR3 sequence (DNA): TGTGCCAGCAGCTTAAGGGGACAGACTATCCCCTCTGGGGCCAACGTCCTGACTTTC.

V gene TRBV6-5 combines with J gene TRBJ2-2; D is undetermined. This CDR3 has 15 residues. The germline V gene has CDR1 MNHEY and CDR2 SVGAGI. Trimming stripped 0 bases from V and 6 bases from J, with 11 bases between. CDR3 region: CASSYSFLGSGELFF. The CDR3 bases are TGTGCCAGCAGTTACTCGTTTTTAGGCTCCGGGGAGCTGTTTTTT.

This chain links TRBV18 with TRBJ2-1, with 13 positions matching TRBD2. The germline gives CDR1 KGHSH, CDR2 LQKENI. CDR3 size: 20 residues. Trimming took 5 bases from V and 0 from J; bases not matched to a gene: 13. CDR3 residues: CASSDSPGLAGRSSYNEQFF. The CDR3 DNA sequence: TGTGCCAGCTCAGATTCCCCGGGACTAGCGGGAAGGAGCTCCTACAATGAGCAGTTCTTC.

The chain carries TRBV19 and TRBJ2-2; TRBD2 aligns across 8 bases. The CDR3 runs to 16 residues. Germline V gene data show CDR1 as LNHDA and CDR2 as SQIVND (reference sequence). Losses at the gene ends were 8 bases for V and 0 bases for J; bases not matched to a gene: 8. As DNA, the CDR3 is TGTGCCAGTGGATCTAGGGGACTAGCGAACACCGGGGAGCTGTTTTTT. This gives the protein CASGSRGLANTGELFF.

The gene calls are TRBV7-8 and TRBJ1-1, with 8 bases aligning to TRBD1. This CDR3 contains 14 residues. Germline V gene sequence: CDR1 SGHVS, CDR2 FQNEAQ. V was pared by 4 bases and J by 3 bases, with 4 bases of the junction left unmatched. The CDR3 region is CASSYRGTDTEAFF. The CDR3 DNA sequence: TGTGCCAGCAGCTACAGGGGGACCGACACTGAAGCTTTCTTT.

This chain joins TRBV9 and TRBJ2-2; D may correspond to TRBD1 or TRBD2 (6 bases each). Germline V CDR1 and CDR2: SGDLS, YYNGEE. The CDR3 runs 15 residues. V was pared by 2 bases and J by 4 bases, with 12 bases between. The CDR3 loop is CASSVFGGFTGELFF. The DNA for the CDR3 is TGTGCCAGCAGCGTTTTCGGGGGCTTCACCGGGGAGCTGTTTTTT.

This sequence joins TRBV6-5 and TRBJ1-5, with D unresolved. Germline loops: CDR1 MNHEY, CDR2 SVGAGI. Deletions cut 7 bases from V and 7 bases from J, with 11 bases between. CDR3 length: 12 amino acids. The CDR3 DNA follows: TGTGCCAGCAACTGGGCGCGGCAGCCCCAGCATTTT. Protein product: CASNWARQPQHF.

This sequence joins TRBV7-2 and TRBJ1-6; 12 bases align to TRBD1. V trimming: 3 bases; J trimming: 7 bases; junction bases outside the gene matches: 4. The germline CDR1 and CDR2 sequences are SGHTA and FQGNSA. This CDR3 comprises 16 residues. CDR3 sequence reads: CASSFWGTGGNSPLHF. Here the CDR3 DNA reads TGTGCCAGCAGCTTTTGGGGGACAGGGGGCAATTCACCCCTCCACTTT.

The V gene is TRBV9, the J gene TRBJ2-1; D is possibly TRBD2 (6 bases). The ends were cut back, 4 bases at V and 6 bases at J, with 17 bases in the middle. This CDR3 comprises 15 residues. In germline, CDR1 is SGDLS, CDR2 YYNGEE. DNA for the CDR3: TGTGCCAGCAGCCCCCGCTTGGGGGAGGTCAATGAGCAGTTCTTC. Translated, it gives CASSPRLGEVNEQFF.

The genes are TRBV29-1 and TRBJ1-5; D unresolved. The CDR3 spans 12 residues. Germline-derived CDR1 and CDR2 are SQVTM and ANQGSEA. With 4 bases removed from V and 3 bases from J, the gap between germline ends came to 7 bases. The CDR3 DNA sequence: TGCAGCGTTGGCGACAACAATCAGCCCCAGCATTTT. Translated: CSVGDNNQPQHF.

The chain combines TRBV9 with TRBJ2-7; 7 nucleotides match TRBD1. Per the germline V gene, CDR1 is SGDLS and CDR2 is YYNGEE. CDR3 length: 16 amino acids. The ends lost 4 bases at V and 6 bases at J; junction bases unmatched: 16. CDR3 sequence reads: CASSTRSRDSLGEQYF. The CDR3 bases are TGTGCCAGCAGCACCCGATCCCGGGACAGCCTTGGCGAGCAGTACTTC.

A few counts support this clone. The rearrangement joins TRBV29-1 to TRBJ2-7, with D maybe TRBD2 (6 bases). Germline V CDR1 and CDR2: SQVTM, ANQGSEA. V was pared by 7 bases and J by 0 bases, with 16 bases between. CDR3 length equals 14 residues. The CDR3 nucleotides are TGCAGCGCATCGGGACTCCAGAGCTCCTACGAGCAGTACTTC. Its protein is CSASGLQSSYEQYF.

This chain joins TRBV6-1 and TRBJ1-2; the D gene is possibly TRBD1 (6 bases). The V gene lost 4 bases and the J gene lost 2 bases, with 17 bases spanning the gap. This CDR3 contains 16 residues. From germline, CDR1 is MNHNS and CDR2 SASEGT. This chain's CDR3 is CASSVGGGGGNYGYTF. CDR3 coding DNA: TGTGCCAGCAGTGTGGGTGGGGGCGGGGGGAACTATGGCTACACCTTC.

This chain's CDR3 is CSVEDGMSGRAPSQETQYF. CDR3 in DNA: TGCAGCGTTGAAGATGGAATGAGCGGGAGGGCCCCCTCCCAAGAGACCCAGTACTTC. The chain combines TRBV29-1 with TRBJ2-5; 10 positions match TRBD2. The CDR3 covers 19 residues. With 0 bases clipped from V and 1 base from J, the junction kept 14 bases outside the gene matches. In germline, CDR1 is SQVTM, CDR2 ANQGSEA.

CDR3 sequence reads: CATRLSAANYGYTF. The CDR3 DNA sequence: TGTGCCACCCGTCTCTCGGCAGCTAACTATGGCTACACCTTC. The chain is built from TRBV28 and TRBJ1-2, with D unclear. CDR1 and CDR2 (germline): MDHEN, SYDVKM. V was clipped by 10 bases and J by 0 bases, with 15 bases between them. The CDR3 consists of 14 residues.

The chain recombines TRBV7-2 with TRBJ2-2, with D possibly being TRBD2 (7 bases). V lost 4 bases and J 2 bases, leaving 14 bases between the germline ends. The germline CDR1 and CDR2 sequences are SGHTA and FQGNSA. The CDR3 extends over 16 amino acids. Here the CDR3 DNA reads TGTGCCAGCAGCTCACGAGGGGGGGCTAACACCGGGGAGCTGTTTTTT. Encoded protein: CASSSRGGANTGELFF. The full variable domain, in which reference TRBV7-2 and TRBJ2-2 provide the parts outside the CDR3, is GAGVSQSPSNKVTEKGKDVELRCDPISGHTALYWYRQSLGQGLEFLIYFQGNSAPDKSGLPSDRFSAERTGGSVSTLTIQRTQQEDSAVYLCASSSRGGANTGELFFGEGSRLTVL.

V gene TRBV6-4 combines with J gene TRBJ2-7; TRBD1 agrees at 11 bases. V lost 2 bases and J lost 1; bases outside the gene matches: 7. This CDR3 contains 17 residues. CDR1 and CDR2 from the germline V gene are MRHNA and SNTAGT. The CDR3 coding sequence is TGTGCCAGCAGTGACCATCAAGGGACAGGGGGATCCTACGAGCAGTACTTC. Translation gives CASSDHQGTGGSYEQYF.

The chain combines TRBV14 with TRBJ2-2; no clear D. The CDR3 extends over 16 amino acids. Germline CDR1 and CDR2: SGHDN and FVKESK. Trimming left V 0 bases short and J 0 bases short, with 8 bases between. CDR3 sequence reads: CASSQEGQPNTGELFF. The CDR3 DNA is TGTGCCAGCAGCCAAGAAGGGCAGCCGAACACCGGGGAGCTGTTTTTT.

V usage is TRBV19 and J usage is TRBJ2-2; 13 positions agree with TRBD2. The germline V gene has CDR1 LNHDA and CDR2 SQIVND (reference sequence). The CDR3 sequence is 18 residues long. V gave up 5 bases and J gave up 2 bases; unmatched junction bases: 8. CDR3 in DNA: TGTGCCAGTAGTCCATGGACTAGCGGGAGCGGCAACACCGGGGAGCTGTTTTTT. Its protein product is CASSPWTSGSGNTGELFF.

The rearrangement links TRBV28 to TRBJ2-1, with D possibly being TRBD2 (6 bases). The length of the CDR3 is 15 residues. Germline V lookup: CDR1 MDHEN, CDR2 SYDVKM. V lost 5 bases, J lost 0 bases, and 11 bases lay in between. The CDR3 sequence is CASSPLAPSYNEQFF. The CDR3 DNA reads as TGTGCCAGCAGTCCTCTAGCGCCCTCCTACAATGAGCAGTTCTTC.

This clone appeared a single time. The chain links TRBV24-1 to TRBJ2-3, with D perhaps TRBD1 (6 bases). The CDR3 extends over 14 amino acids. V gave up 5 bases and J gave up 10 bases, with 18 bases separating them. CDR1 and CDR2 (germline): KGHDR, SFDVKD. The CDR3 region is CATSGQGQKVAQYF. The CDR3 nucleotides are TGTGCCACCAGTGGGCAGGGGCAGAAGGTAGCGCAGTATTTT.

The gene calls are TRBV18 and TRBJ2-1, with D hard to call. Germline-derived CDR1 and CDR2 are KGHSH and LQKENI. The CDR3 is 11 amino acids. Trimming left V 3 bases short and J 6 bases short, with 3 bases between. This chain's CDR3 is CASSPVNEQFF. The CDR3 DNA follows: TGTGCCAGCTCACCGGTCAATGAGCAGTTCTTC. Complete variable domain (other parts from reference TRBV18 and TRBJ2-1): NAGVMQNPRHLVRRRGQEARLRCSPMKGHSHVYWYRQLPEEGLKFMVYLQKENIIDESGMPKERFSAEFPKEGPSILRIQQVVRGDSAAYFCASSPVNEQFFGPGTRLTVL.

This clone has just a few counts. The chain couples TRBV12-3 or TRBV12-4 to TRBJ2-6; D is uncertain. The length of the CDR3 is 13 residues. Trimming took 5 bases from V and 0 from J, leaving 2 bases between them. The CDR3 nucleotides are TGTGCCAGCAGTCTCTCTGGGGCCAACGTCCTGACTTTC. Its protein is CASSLSGANVLTF.